Reported below is one TCR beta chain. Germline CDR1 reads ENHRY; CDR2 reads SYGVKD. CDR3 length equals 17 residues. V was pared by 0 bases and J by 5 bases, with 20 bases between. The protocol was immunoSEQ multiplex PCR, while the TCRdb copy is restricted to in-frame clones and leaves out a portion. The data contain some 48,000 clones, roughly nine tenths of them seen just once; the ten biggest clones take up about 3.9%. The source of the sample is a study of technical replicates of blood from a handful of donors. The chain carries TRBV10-3 and TRBJ2-7; D may be TRBD1 (5 bases). Sequencing used PBMCs. The TCR comes from a human donor in good health. Some clones in this sample may be carry-over from other donors' samples. The CDR3 is CAISESSRVSQANEQYF. The CDR3 nucleotides are TGTGCCATCAGTGAGTCTTCTCGTGTCTCACAGGCGAACGAGCAGTACTTC.